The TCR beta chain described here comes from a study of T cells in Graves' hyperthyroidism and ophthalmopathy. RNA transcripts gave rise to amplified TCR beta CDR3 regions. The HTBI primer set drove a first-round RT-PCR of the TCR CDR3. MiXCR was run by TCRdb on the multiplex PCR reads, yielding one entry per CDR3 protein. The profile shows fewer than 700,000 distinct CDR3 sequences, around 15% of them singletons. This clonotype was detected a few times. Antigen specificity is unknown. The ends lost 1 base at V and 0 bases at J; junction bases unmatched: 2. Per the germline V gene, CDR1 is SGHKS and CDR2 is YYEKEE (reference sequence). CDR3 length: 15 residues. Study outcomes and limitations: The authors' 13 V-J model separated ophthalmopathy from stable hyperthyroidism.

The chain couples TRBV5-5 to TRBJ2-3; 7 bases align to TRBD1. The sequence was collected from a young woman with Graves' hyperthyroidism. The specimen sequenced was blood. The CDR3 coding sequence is TGTGCCAGCAGCTTGAAACAGGGGAGCACAGATACGCAGTATTTT. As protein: CASSLKQGSTDTQYF.